A single T cell receptor (beta chain) is shown here with its context. This entry belongs to a study of early T cells in non-severe SARS-CoV-2 infection. CDR1 MNHNY and CDR2 SVGAGI come from the germline V gene (reference sequence). The trim removed 10 bases at V and 0 bases at J, leaving 8 bases unmatched. CDR3 size: 15 residues. Researchers attached unique molecular identifiers to individual cDNA molecules. TCRdb recomputed calls from the 5' RACE reads with MiXCR, one row per CDR3 protein. The sample shows approximately 98,000 distinct CDR3 sequences, around 10% of them seen only once. The chain combines TRBV6-6 with TRBJ2-1; 8 positions agree with TRBD1. Sequencing was done on a sample of whole blood. The TCR originated in an adult who was a healthcare worker with PCR-confirmed SARS-CoV-2 infection or an uninfected control (not recorded which). The DNA for the CDR3 is TGTGCCATCACAGGGGGGCCGAGCTCCTACAATGAGCAGTTCTTC. Protein sequence: CAITGGPSSYNEQFF.